This is a list of T cell receptor beta chains from one sample in a study of beta chain features in type 1 diabetes. Libraries were prepared by immunoSEQ multiplex PCR; TCRdb keeps only in-frame clonotypes and omits some of them. The sample lists hundreds of thousands of clones; 9.3% were seen once. Sequenced input: central memory CD4+ T cells from blood. These receptor sequences come from a man younger than 45 with type 1 diabetes. Both conserved end residues are trimmed from each CDR3. Each record gives: CDR3 length, V gene, CDR3 protein.

11 TRBV19 ASSIAGTDTQY
12 TRBV6-6 ASRGQASNQPQH
12 TRBV7-8 ASSNRETNTEAF
11 TRBV2 ASRGDRGNTIY
12 TRBV13 ASSRRDRGYEQY
12 TRBV6-6 ASSLTGENTEAF
11 TRBV29-1 SVEGQSTDTQY
11 TRBV7-2 ASSAVRGGGQY
12 TRBV5-6 ASRFRTGGSEQF
12 TRBV7-9 ASSLSGGHYGYT
15 TRBV2 ASSADRISSYNSPLH
13 TRBV6-1 ASSDTTVYYYGYT
11 TRBV28 ASRTAGRGTQY
13 TRBV7-2 ASSFTARGMETQY
11 TRBV7-2 ASGQASNQPQH
14 TRBV6-5 ASSFSQGTGVTEAF
11 TRBV7-2 ASSRDFDYEQY
13 TRBV5-1 ASSPTNSGANVLT